This T cell receptor (beta chain) appears in the sequencing data of a study of response to subunit inactivated influenza vaccine. Findings and caveats of the study: Researchers suggested that each seasonal influenza vaccination recruits few new T cells.

This clonotype has a count of ten or more. Its antigen is as yet unknown. Via MiXCR, TCRdb re-called the RT-PCR reads, giving one row per CDR3 protein. The sample carries around 200,000 distinct CDR3 sequences, about an eighth recorded once. The germline V gene encodes CDR1 SQVTM and CDR2 ANQGSEA. Trimming removed 5 bases from V and 5 bases from J, with 6 bases in between. The CDR3 has 11 residues. The sequence was obtained from a man aged 50 to 59 who received an inactivated influenza vaccine. The V gene is TRBV29-1, the J gene TRBJ1-4, with unresolved D. Sequenced here: CD8+ T cells sorted from PBMCs, sampled around 5 days after vaccination. CDR3 nucleotides: TGCAGCGTTCTTCACAATGAAAAACTGTTTTTT. Protein product: CSVLHNEKLFF.